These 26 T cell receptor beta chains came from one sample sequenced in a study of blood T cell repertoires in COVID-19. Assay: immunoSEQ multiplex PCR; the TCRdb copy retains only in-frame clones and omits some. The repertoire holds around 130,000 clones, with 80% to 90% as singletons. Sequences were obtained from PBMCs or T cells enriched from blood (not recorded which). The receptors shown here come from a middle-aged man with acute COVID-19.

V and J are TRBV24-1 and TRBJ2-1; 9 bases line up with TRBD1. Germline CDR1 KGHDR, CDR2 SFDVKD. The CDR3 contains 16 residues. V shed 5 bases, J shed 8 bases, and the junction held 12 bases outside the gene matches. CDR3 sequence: CATSGLRGQGVDEQFF. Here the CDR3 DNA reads TGTGCCACCAGTGGCTTGCGGGGACAGGGAGTCGATGAGCAGTTCTTC.

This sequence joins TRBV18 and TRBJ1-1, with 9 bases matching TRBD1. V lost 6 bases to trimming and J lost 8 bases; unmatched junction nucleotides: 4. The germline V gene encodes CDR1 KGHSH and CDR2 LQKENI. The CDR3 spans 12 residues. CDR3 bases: TGTGCCAGCTCCCTCGGACAGGGGGAAGCTTTCTTT. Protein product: CASSLGQGEAFF.

The CDR3 loop is CASSQEGLLEQYF. CDR3 nucleotide sequence: TGTGCCAGCAGCCAAGAGGGCCTGCTAGAGCAGTACTTC. The V gene is TRBV3-1 (or the pseudogene TRBV3-2), the J gene TRBJ2-7, with D uncertain. Trimming stripped 0 bases from V and 7 bases from J, with 10 bases between. CDR3 length: 13 residues. The germline V gene encodes CDR1 LGHDT and CDR2 YNNKEL (reference sequence).

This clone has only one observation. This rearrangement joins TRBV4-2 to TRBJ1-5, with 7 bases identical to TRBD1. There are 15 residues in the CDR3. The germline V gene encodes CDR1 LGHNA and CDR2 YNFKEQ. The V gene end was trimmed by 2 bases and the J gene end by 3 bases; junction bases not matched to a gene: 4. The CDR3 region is CASSQPTGDNQPQHF. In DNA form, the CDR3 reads TGTGCCAGCAGCCAACCAACAGGGGACAATCAGCCCCAGCATTTT.

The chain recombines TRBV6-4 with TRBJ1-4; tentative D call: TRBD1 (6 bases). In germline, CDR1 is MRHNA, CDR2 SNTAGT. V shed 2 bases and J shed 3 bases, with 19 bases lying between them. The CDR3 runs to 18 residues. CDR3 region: CASSDTPLNRVPNEKLFF. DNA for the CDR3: TGTGCCAGCAGTGACACCCCCCTTAACAGGGTGCCTAATGAAAAACTGTTTTTT.

CDR3 region: CASSVWGLAGYEQYF. The CDR3 coding sequence is TGTGCCAGCAGCGTGTGGGGACTAGCGGGATACGAGCAGTACTTC. The chain recombines TRBV9 with TRBJ2-7; TRBD2 matches at 13 bases. The CDR3 contains 15 residues. V lost 2 bases to trimming and J lost 4 bases; unmatched junction nucleotides: 3. Germline V gene data show CDR1 as SGDLS and CDR2 as YYNGEE.

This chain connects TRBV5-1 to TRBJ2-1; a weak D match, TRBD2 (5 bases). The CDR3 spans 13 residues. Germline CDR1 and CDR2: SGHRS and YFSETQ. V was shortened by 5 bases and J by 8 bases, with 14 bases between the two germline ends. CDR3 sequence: CASSGLVSHEQFF. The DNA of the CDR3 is TGCGCCAGCAGTGGACTTGTCTCCCATGAGCAGTTCTTC.

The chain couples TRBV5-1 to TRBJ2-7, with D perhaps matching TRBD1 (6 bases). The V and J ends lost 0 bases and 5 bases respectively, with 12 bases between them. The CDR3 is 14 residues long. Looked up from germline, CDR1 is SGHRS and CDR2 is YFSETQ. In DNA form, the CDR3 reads TGCGCCAGCAGCTTGGGGCAGGGGATGAACGAGCAGTACTTC. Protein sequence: CASSLGQGMNEQYF.

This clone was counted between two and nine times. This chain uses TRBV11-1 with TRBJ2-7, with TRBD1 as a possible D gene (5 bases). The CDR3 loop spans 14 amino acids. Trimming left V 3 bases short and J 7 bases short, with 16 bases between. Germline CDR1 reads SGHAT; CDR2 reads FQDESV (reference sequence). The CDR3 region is CASSFQDTVLEQYF. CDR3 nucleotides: TGTGCCAGCAGCTTCCAGGACACCGTACTAGAGCAGTACTTC. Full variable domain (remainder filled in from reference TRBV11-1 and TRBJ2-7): EAEVAQSPRYKITEKSQAVAFWCDPISGHATLYWYRQILGQGPELLVQFQDESVVDDSQLPKDRFSAERLKGVDSTLKIQPAELGDSAMYLCASSFQDTVLEQYFGPGTRLTVT.

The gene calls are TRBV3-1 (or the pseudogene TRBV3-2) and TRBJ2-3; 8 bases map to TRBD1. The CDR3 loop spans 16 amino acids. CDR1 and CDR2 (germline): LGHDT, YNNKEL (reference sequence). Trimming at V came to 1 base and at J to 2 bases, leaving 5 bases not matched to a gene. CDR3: CASSQGRTGFTDTQYF. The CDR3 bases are TGTGCCAGCAGCCAAGGAAGGACAGGGTTCACAGATACGCAGTATTTT.

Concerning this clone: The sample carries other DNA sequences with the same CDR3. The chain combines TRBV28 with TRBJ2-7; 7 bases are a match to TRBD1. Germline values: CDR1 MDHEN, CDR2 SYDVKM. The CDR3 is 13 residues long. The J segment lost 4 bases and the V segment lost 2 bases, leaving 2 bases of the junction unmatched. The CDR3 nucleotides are TGTGCCAGCAGTTTAAGGGGGCCTTACGAGCAGTACTTC. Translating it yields CASSLRGPYEQYF.

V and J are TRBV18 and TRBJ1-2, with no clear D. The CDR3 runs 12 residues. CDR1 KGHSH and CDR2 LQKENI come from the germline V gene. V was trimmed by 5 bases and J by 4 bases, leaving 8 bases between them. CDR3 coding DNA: TGTGCCAGCTCAGCGGAGTTCTATGGCTACACCTTC. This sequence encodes CASSAEFYGYTF.

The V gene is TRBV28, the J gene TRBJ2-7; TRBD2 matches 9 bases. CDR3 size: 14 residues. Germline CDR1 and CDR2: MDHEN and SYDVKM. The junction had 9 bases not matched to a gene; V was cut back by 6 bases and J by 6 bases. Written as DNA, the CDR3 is TGTGCCAGCAGCCCCGGGACTAGCAAAGGCGAGCAGTACTTC. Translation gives CASSPGTSKGEQYF.

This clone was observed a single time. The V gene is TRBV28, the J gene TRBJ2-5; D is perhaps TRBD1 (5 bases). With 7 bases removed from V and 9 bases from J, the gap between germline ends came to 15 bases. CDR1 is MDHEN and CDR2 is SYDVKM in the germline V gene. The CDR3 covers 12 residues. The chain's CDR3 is CASTGQGLSQYF. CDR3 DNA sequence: TGTGCCAGCACCGGGCAGGGATTGTCCCAGTACTTC.

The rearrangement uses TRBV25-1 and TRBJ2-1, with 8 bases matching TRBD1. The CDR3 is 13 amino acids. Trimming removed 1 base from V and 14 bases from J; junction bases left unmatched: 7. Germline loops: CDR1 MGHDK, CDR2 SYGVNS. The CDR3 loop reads CASSEFQGAREFF. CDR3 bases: TGTGCCAGCAGTGAATTCCAGGGGGCGCGGGAGTTCTTC.

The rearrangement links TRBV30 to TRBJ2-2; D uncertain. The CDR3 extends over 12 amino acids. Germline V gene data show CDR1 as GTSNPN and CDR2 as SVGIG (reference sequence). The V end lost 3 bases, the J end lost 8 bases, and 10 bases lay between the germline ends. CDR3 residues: CAWRVTRGELFF. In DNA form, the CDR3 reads TGTGCCTGGAGGGTCACCAGGGGGGAGCTGTTTTTT.

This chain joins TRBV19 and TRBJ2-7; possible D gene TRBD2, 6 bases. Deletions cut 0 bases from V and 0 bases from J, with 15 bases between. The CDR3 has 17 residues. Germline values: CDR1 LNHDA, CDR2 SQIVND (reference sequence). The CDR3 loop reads CASSIELASALSYEQYF. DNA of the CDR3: TGTGCCAGTAGTATAGAATTGGCTAGCGCCCTCTCCTACGAGCAGTACTTC.

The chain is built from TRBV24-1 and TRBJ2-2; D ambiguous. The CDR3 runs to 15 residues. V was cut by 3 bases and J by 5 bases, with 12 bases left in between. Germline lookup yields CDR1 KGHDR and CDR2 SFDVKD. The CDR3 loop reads CATSDAARGTGELFF. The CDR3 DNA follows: TGTGCCACCAGTGATGCGGCCCGAGGTACCGGGGAGCTGTTTTTT.

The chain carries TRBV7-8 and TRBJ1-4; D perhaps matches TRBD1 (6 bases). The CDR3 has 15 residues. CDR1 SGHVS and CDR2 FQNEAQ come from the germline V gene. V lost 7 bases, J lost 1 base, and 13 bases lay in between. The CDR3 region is CASNNLGGTNEKLFF. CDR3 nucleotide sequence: TGTGCCAGCAACAACCTAGGGGGAACTAATGAAAAACTGTTTTTT.

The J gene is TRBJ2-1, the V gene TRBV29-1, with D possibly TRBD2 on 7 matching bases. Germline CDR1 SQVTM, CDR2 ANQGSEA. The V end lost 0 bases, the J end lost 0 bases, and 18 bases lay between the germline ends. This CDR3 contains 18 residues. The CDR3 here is CSVEDFGVGGLSYNEQFF. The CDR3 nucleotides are TGCAGCGTTGAAGACTTTGGGGTCGGGGGGCTCTCCTACAATGAGCAGTTCTTC.

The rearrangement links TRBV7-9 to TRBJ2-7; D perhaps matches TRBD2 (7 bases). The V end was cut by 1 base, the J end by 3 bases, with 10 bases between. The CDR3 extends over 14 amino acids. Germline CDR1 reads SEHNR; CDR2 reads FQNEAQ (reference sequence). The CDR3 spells CASSLEGGFYEQYF. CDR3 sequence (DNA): TGTGCCAGCAGCTTAGAGGGGGGGTTCTACGAGCAGTACTTC.

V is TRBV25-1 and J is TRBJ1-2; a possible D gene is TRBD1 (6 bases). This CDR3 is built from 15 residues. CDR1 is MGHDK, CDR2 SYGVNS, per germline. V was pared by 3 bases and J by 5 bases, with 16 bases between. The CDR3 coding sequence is TGTGCCAGCAGTGAGTTCCGACAGGACTTATATGGCTACACCTTC. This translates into CASSEFRQDLYGYTF.

CDR3 protein: CASPPPTGAGDTQYF. DNA for the CDR3: TGTGCCAGCCCTCCCCCAACAGGGGCTGGAGATACGCAGTATTTT. The V and J genes are TRBV28 and TRBJ2-3; TRBD1 aligns across 7 bases. V shed 8 bases and J 5 bases; nucleotides not matched to a gene: 13. Germline CDR1 is MDHEN and CDR2 is SYDVKM. This CDR3 spans 15 amino acids.

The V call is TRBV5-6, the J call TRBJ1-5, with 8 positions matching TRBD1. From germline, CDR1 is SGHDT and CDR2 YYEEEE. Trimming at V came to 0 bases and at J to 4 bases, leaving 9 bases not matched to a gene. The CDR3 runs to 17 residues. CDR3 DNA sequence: TGTGCCAGCAGCTTGGCAGGGGGCAGAGTGGAAAATCAGCCCCAGCATTTT. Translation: CASSLAGGRVENQPQHF.

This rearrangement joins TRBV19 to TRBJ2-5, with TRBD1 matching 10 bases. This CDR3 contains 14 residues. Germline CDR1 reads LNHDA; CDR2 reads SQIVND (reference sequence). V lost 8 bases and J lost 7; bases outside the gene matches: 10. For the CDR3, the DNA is TGTGCCAGTTCCATGGACAGGGGGGAGGTGACCCAGTACTTC. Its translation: CASSMDRGEVTQYF. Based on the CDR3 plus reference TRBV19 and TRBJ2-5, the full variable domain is DGGITQSPKYLFRKEGQNVTLSCEQNLNHDAMYWYRQDPGQGLRLIYYSQIVNDFQKGDIAEGYSVSREKKESFPLTVTSAQKNPTAFYLCASSMDRGEVTQYFGPGTRLLVL.

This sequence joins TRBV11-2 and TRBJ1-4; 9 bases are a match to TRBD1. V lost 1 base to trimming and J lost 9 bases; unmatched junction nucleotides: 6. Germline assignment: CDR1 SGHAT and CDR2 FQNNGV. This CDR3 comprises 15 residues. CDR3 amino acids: CASSLVGTGGKKLFF. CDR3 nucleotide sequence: TGTGCCAGCAGCTTAGTTGGTACAGGGGGCAAAAAACTGTTTTTT.